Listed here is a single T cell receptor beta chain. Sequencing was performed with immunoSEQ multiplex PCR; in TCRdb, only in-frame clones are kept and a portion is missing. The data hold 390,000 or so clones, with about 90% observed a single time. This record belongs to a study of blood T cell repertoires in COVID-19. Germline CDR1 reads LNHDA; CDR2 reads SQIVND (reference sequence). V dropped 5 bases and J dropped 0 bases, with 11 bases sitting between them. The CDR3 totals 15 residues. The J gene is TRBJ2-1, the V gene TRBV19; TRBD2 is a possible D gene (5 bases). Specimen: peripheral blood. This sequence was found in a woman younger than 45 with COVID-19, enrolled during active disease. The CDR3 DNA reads TGTGCCAGTAGTCGGGTGGGGAGCTCCTACAATGAGCAGTTCTTC. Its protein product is CASSRVGSSYNEQFF.